This TCR beta chain was sequenced for a study of Ad26.COV2.S vaccination and SARS-CoV-2 variants. Study information: Vaccine-arm donor from the placebo-controlled COV1001 Ad26.COV2.S trial. Into the muscle, Ad26.COV2.S was dosed once or twice, 56 days apart. The study, taken as a whole, reports: Total T cell responses may have been underestimated by the TCR breadth and depth analyses. Comparable non-spike TCR breadth was observed in vaccine and placebo recipients.

The table came from immunoSEQ multiplex PCR; TCRdb's copy has only in-frame clones and leaves some out. The sample contains 240,000 or so clones, roughly 90% of which appear only once. On this clone itself: Its antigen is not identified.

The treatment here: roughly 19 received Ad26.COV2.S at low or high dose, single or two shots; roughly 5 received placebo; per-sample allocation not given. Day 63 after the first vaccine or placebo injection was the time point for sampling. The germline CDR1 and CDR2 sequences are LGHDT and YNNKEL (reference sequence). V lost 4 bases and J 7 bases, leaving 25 bases between the germline ends. CDR3 length: 17 amino acids. The receptor's source is a person between 18 and 59 years old who received the Ad26.COV2.S COVID-19 vaccine or a placebo. The material sequenced was peripheral blood, taken in a trial of Ad26.COV2.S vaccine versus placebo. This chain uses TRBV3-1 (or the pseudogene TRBV3-2) with TRBJ1-1; weak D call: TRBD1 (5 bases). CDR3 in DNA: TGTGCCAGCAGCCGTAAAGCGACAGTTGCTACGCCAAATGAAGCTTTCTTT. As protein: CASSRKATVATPNEAFF.